Below are 7 T cell receptor beta chains sequenced from a single sample in a study of early T cells in non-severe SARS-CoV-2 infection. TCRdb recomputed calls from the 5' RACE reads with MiXCR, one row per CDR3 protein. The sample shows about 40,000 distinct CDR3 sequences, 4.5% to 5% of them seen only once. Specimen: whole blood. These receptors were taken from an adult who was a healthcare worker with PCR-confirmed SARS-CoV-2 infection or an uninfected control (not recorded which).

This clonotype was recorded many times. This chain connects TRBV10-3 to TRBJ2-2; TRBD2 is a possible D gene (6 bases). The germline CDR1 and CDR2 sequences are ENHRY and SYGVKD. This CDR3 has 14 residues. Trimming took off 9 bases at V and 5 bases at J, with 16 bases between the two ends. The CDR3 loop reads CAIYSLSGTGELFF. The CDR3 nucleotides are TGTGCCATTTACTCGCTAAGCGGGACCGGGGAGCTGTTTTTT.

Ten or more counts support this clonotype. A read error may account for a junction end that differs from germline. The chain combines TRBV7-7 with TRBJ2-1, with D tentatively TRBD1 (6 bases). There are 15 residues in the CDR3. The V gene's germline CDR1 is SSHAT and CDR2 FNYEAQ (reference sequence). CDR3 coding DNA: TGTGCTAGCAGCGTAGGGCAGGGGCCCTACAATGAGCAGTTCTTC. Translating gives CASSVGQGPYNEQFF.

This clonotype turned up a few times. DNA for the CDR3: TGTGCCAGCAGCTTAGAACTAACCGTCACAGATACGCAGTATTTT. Translation gives CASSLELTVTDTQYF. V usage is TRBV11-2 and J usage is TRBJ2-3; no definite D call. Germline loops: CDR1 SGHAT, CDR2 FQNNGV. The CDR3 has 15 amino acids. With 0 bases removed from V and 2 bases from J, the gap between germline ends came to 9 bases.

This clonotype was counted only a few times. This chain links TRBV7-2 with TRBJ1-1; TRBD1 is a possible D gene (5 bases). The CDR3 contains 13 residues. Germline-derived CDR1 and CDR2 are SGHTA and FQGNSA. The germline V and J ends were trimmed by 0 bases and 8 bases, with 10 bases remaining between them. Written as DNA, the CDR3 is TGTGCCAGCAGCTTAGCGGCAGGGAGCGAAGCTTTCTTT. Translating gives CASSLAAGSEAFF.

The sample holds a few counts of this clonotype. The chain joins TRBV19 to TRBJ1-2; D might be TRBD1 (6 bases). From germline, CDR1 is LNHDA and CDR2 SQIVND (reference sequence). This CDR3 comprises 16 residues. Trimming left V 4 bases short and J 1 base short, with 16 bases between. The CDR3 DNA reads as TGTGCCAGTAGTACGGGACAACGGCACCTTAACTATGGCTACACCTTC. Its protein product is CASSTGQRHLNYGYTF.

This chain links TRBV2 with TRBJ2-2; D is uncertain. Germline CDR1 reads SNHLY; CDR2 reads FYNNEI. V gave up 0 bases and J gave up 8 bases, with 10 bases separating them. This CDR3 comprises 14 residues. The CDR3 coding sequence is TGTGCCAGCAGTGAAGCGCTTACTGTAGGGGAGCTGTTTTTT. It translates to CASSEALTVGELFF.

This clonotype was found many times. The J gene is TRBJ2-2, the V gene TRBV19; D call uncertain. The CDR3 contains 16 residues. Trimming pared 6 bases from V and 1 base from J, leaving 15 bases between. From germline, CDR1 is LNHDA and CDR2 SQIVND (reference sequence). CDR3 DNA: TGTGCCAGTAGCCCTACTAACCTTATGAACACCGGGGAGCTGTTTTTT. It specifies CASSPTNLMNTGELFF.